This TCR beta chain was obtained from a study of identical twins. Findings and limits, study-wide: Without tracking the same donors, conclusions rested on cross-sectional statistical analysis. Alpha sequences out of frame and shared by twins had excess low generation probability.

Unique molecular identifiers were present on cDNA, and template switching added a universal primer site. From the 5' RACE reads, TCRdb called clonotypes with MiXCR, one entry per CDR3 protein. The sample lists about 660,000 distinct CDR3 sequences, around 8.3% seen once, with around 0.98% in the top ten. In germline, CDR1 is SEHNR, CDR2 FQNEAQ (reference sequence). Trimming removed 0 bases from V and 6 bases from J, with 14 bases in between. The CDR3 sequence is 15 residues long. The sample holds many counts of this clonotype. Antigen specificity is unknown. This sample was also put to use in a study of yellow fever vaccine responses in identical twins.

Specimen: PBMCs. The genes are TRBV7-9 and TRBJ1-2; D might be TRBD1 (6 bases). This receptor was identified in a woman aged 18-35 years in good health. CDR3 DNA sequence: TGTGCCAGCAGCTTAGCGGGAACGGGGGCCCATGGCTACACCTTC. The encoded protein is CASSLAGTGAHGYTF. Drawing the rest from reference TRBV7-9 and TRBJ1-2, the complete variable domain is DTGVSQNPRHKITKRGQNVTFRCDPISEHNRLYWYRQTLGQGPEFLTYFQNEAQLEKSRLLSDRFSAERPKGSFSTLEIQRTEQGDSAMYLCASSLAGTGAHGYTFGSGTRLTVV.